This T cell receptor beta chain was recovered during a study of response to subunit inactivated influenza vaccine. Study-wide results and limits: Authors suggested each seasonal flu vaccination may recruit only limited numbers of new T cells.

TCRdb processed the RT-PCR reads anew with MiXCR; each CDR3 protein has one entry. Counted here are 650,000 to 700,000 distinct CDR3 sequences, approximately 14% occurring once; the ten biggest clones make up around a tenth. About this clonotype: Antigen specificity is unknown. The junction and the germline gene differ at one end; a read error may be behind it.

The input for sequencing was PBMCs from blood, taken less than 13 days after vaccination. The clonotype was recovered from a middle-aged man who received an inactivated influenza vaccine.

CDR3 bases: TGTGCCAGCAGTCGTGACCTAGGCTTC. It yields the protein CASSRDLGF. V usage is TRBV6-5 and J usage is TRBJ2-7; D is unclear. CDR1 and CDR2 from the germline V gene are MNHEY and SVGAGI. This CDR3 contains 9 residues.